This T cell receptor beta chain was retrieved from a study of T cell repertoires in cytomegalovirus infection. Turning to the study itself: Matching HLA type and CMV infection were both indicated by public TCR beta signatures.

Whole-study results and caveats: Dominating the ex vivo response were TCR beta clonotypes that were CMV-specific and HLA-C-restricted.

This clonotype was picked up a small number of times. Its antigen is currently unknown. TCRdb re-analysed the reads in MiXCR, keeping a single row per CDR3 protein. Counted here are around 47,000 distinct CDR3 sequences, about 18% occurring once; the ten biggest clones make up roughly 77%. Sequences were derived from CD8+ T cells from cultured PBMCs, sampled from culture after CMV antigen stimulation. The source of this sequence is a human donor in good health (CMV status not recorded). Some clones in this sample may be carry-over from other donors' samples.

In DNA, the CDR3 is TGTGCCAGCAGCCAAGGGGGACAAAGCAATCAGCCCCAGCATTTT. It yields the protein CASSQGGQSNQPQHF. V usage is TRBV4-2 and J usage is TRBJ1-5; D is perhaps TRBD1 (6 bases). Germline assignment: CDR1 LGHNA and CDR2 YNFKEQ. The V gene lost 1 base and the J gene lost 1 base, with 8 bases spanning the gap. The CDR3 loop spans 15 amino acids.